This T cell receptor (beta chain) was obtained from a study of T cell repertoires in cytomegalovirus infection (dated by TCRdb to the late 2010s). For the study in its entirety: Alongside well-studied HLA-B-restricted epitopes, the peptide stimulations were aimed at recently identified HLA-C-restricted CMV epitopes, whose presentation resists viral immunomodulation. Donor HLA type was relevant to the analysis, because carriage of CMV infection together with the matching HLA type was indicated by public TCR beta signatures. The paper's findings and limits, for the study overall: In the ex vivo response, HLA-C-restricted CMV-specific TCR beta clonotypes were dominant, and in two of eight donors the single most frequent clonotype came from this HLA-C-restricted group. In both this cohort and an independent roughly 400-donor cohort, the cumulative frequency of public TCR beta family members distinguished carriers of CMV infection plus the relevant HLA type.

The intended sense of this specimen's treatment or condition label: in vitro stimulation with specific CMV peptide epitopes to enrich CMV-specific T cells. This sample was sequenced with an Illumina HiSeq 1500. TCRdb passed the public sequencing reads through fastp at Q25 and MiXCR, retaining productive beta sequences. Rows with one shared CDR3 protein collapse into an entry with the most common genes and DNA. The sample data list a few hundred thousand distinct CDR3 sequences, and 35% to 50% of these were observed just once. The ten largest clonotypes hold about 48% of the sample. Taken from cysteine to phenylalanine, the CDR3 has 16 residues. The CDR3 DNA has 48 bases and is translated from base 1. CDR1 and CDR2 (SGHVS, FNYEAQ) derive from the germline V gene. V drops 6 bases and J drops 0 bases, leaving 15 bases in between. A few counts support this clonotype. No cognate antigen has been identified for it. No quality values exist for individual bases; no much larger clone is one base distant.

The receptor was isolated from a human donor in good health (CMV status not recorded). Some clones in this sample may be carry-over from other donors' samples. The sample was cultured PBMCs, taken from culture after CMV antigen stimulation. The chain uses TRBV7-6 and TRBJ2-1, with the D gene uncertain. For the CDR3, the sequence is CASRAYTGSSYNEQFF. The bases are TGTGCCAGCAGGGCTTATACGGGCAGCTCCTACAATGAGCAGTTCTTC.